This TCR beta chain was sequenced during a study of beta chain features in type 1 diabetes (dated by TCRdb to between 2017 and 2018). Background on the whole study: Mean age, gender distribution, total cell number and subset yield were not different between patients and healthy donors. A total of 107,917,701 sorted cells were examined across all samples, and the number of cells per subset was strongly correlated with RNA yield. The study compared the TCRB repertoires of sorted circulating CD4+ T cell subsets in recently diagnosed type 1 diabetes patients with those in matched healthy donors. Naive and central memory subsets were obtained from all 30 or so donors, but regulatory and stem cell-like memory subsets were isolated from only 8 patients and roughly 8 healthy donors. What the study reported, not specific to this receptor: Naive, central memory and regulatory TCRB repertoires appeared to be more similar among patients than among healthy donors. At VDJ recombination sites, type 1 diabetes patients had fewer insertions and more deleted nucleotides, which implies abnormalities in thymic rearrangement. PCR may preferentially amplify shorter templates, but because patient and control samples were amplified and corrected together, any resulting skew would affect both groups equally. In all four CD4+ subsets, TCRB CDR3 length was moderately but significantly shorter in type 1 diabetes patients. Because cDNA was sequenced instead of genomic DNA, activated cells with high expression could be over-represented, although the groups did not differ in activation or CD3 levels. Because small numbers of individuals were included in the HLA sub-analyses, any influence of HLA type on TCRB rearrangement was left unresolved.

Comments on this clone: The clone's antigen remains unknown. Qualities for individual bases were not recorded, and no much larger clone is one base off.

A single peripheral blood draw of 90 to 150 mL on average was collected from each donor into heparinised tubes. Naive, central memory, regulatory and stem cell-like memory CD4+ T cells were sorted on a BD FACSAria II using a panel including CD45RO, CCR7, CD25, CD127, CD95 and CD27. All sorted populations exceeded 95% purity. PBMCs were separated immediately by Lymphoprep density gradient centrifugation and were stained directly, without being cultured. Samples were stained and sorted in pairs, with one healthy donor and one patient per experiment, so that batch effects were minimized. All of the isolated RNA was reverse transcribed with the High Capacity cDNA Reverse Transcription Kit, so expressed TCRB transcripts were sequenced. Deep immunoSEQ sequencing was applied to naive, central memory and regulatory T cell samples, giving an average of approximately 3.8 million total reads per sample. Sorted cells were lysed in RLT buffer and RNA was extracted with DNase-treated RNeasy Micro or Mini kits, depending on cell number. Each cell subset was processed separately to prevent cross-contamination, with patient and healthy donor samples processed together. Using the immunoSEQ multiplex PCR, TCRB sequences were amplified from cDNA into 87-bp fragments spanning the CDR3 region. The amplicons were sequenced using the Illumina HiSeq platform. The original methods were these. PCR bias was computationally corrected using synthetic template baselines, reads within Hamming distance 2 were collapsed, and singletons that could not be merged were discarded. By aligning reads against IMGT, V, D and J genes, CDR3 length, and insertions or deletions at six rearrangement sites were assigned. Within each subset, clonotype counts were normalized to the number of sorted cells before true diversity and Gini coefficients were calculated with the tcR R package. Repertoire sharing was quantified using the overlap coefficient calculated on TCRB nucleotide sequences. As a proxy for the pre-selection repertoire, out-of-frame TCRB sequences from naive cells were analyzed. TCRdb took over this immuneACCESS table, retaining in-frame rearrangements with V and J assigned. Such tables are incomplete; in checked studies, under half of the missing clones stem from an unresolved V gene, and the remainder is unexplained. The V and J calls and clone size were taken over from that table, and D and trimming were inferred from the DNA. A total of hundreds of thousands of clones appear in this sample, around 15% of them only once. The ten largest account for around 0.1% of the sample.

The sequencing input was naive CD4+ T cells from blood. The sample's cell subset or site label is to be understood as: true naive CD4+ T cells. The receptor was isolated from a man younger than 35 in good health.

The CDR3 amino acid sequence is: CASSQVSGGAWSGNTIYF. The DNA is as follows: TGTGCCAGCAGCCAAGTTTCAGGGGGCGCTTGGTCTGGAAACACCATATATTTT. The chain is made from TRBV4-2 and TRBJ1-3, with 8 bases in between that match TRBD1. CDR1 and CDR2 were assigned from the germline V gene as LGHNA and YNFKEQ. The CDR3 runs 18 amino acids, cysteine and phenylalanine included. The retained sequence is limited to the CDR3, 54 bases, with the frame set at the first base. From V the trimming removes 1 base and from J it removes 1 base, while the gene matches leave 9 bases of the junction unaccounted for.